This T cell receptor beta chain was captured by sequencing in a study of identical twins. Healthy Caucasians provided all donations. Template switching added a universal primer binding site, and final cDNA carried unique molecular identifiers. TCRdb reanalysed the 5' RACE reads using MiXCR and keeps one entry per CDR3 protein. This sample yields about 330,000 distinct CDR3 sequences, of which approximately 13% are seen a single time; approximately 7.5% belongs to the top ten. The length of the CDR3 is 12 residues. Trimming removed 6 bases from V and 6 bases from J, with 12 bases in between. These data were also filed under a second study, of yellow fever vaccine responses in identical twins.

Sequencing used CD8+ T cells sorted from blood. The receptor's source is a woman aged 18 to 35 in good health. The chain joins TRBV12-3 or TRBV12-4 to TRBJ2-7, with D possibly matching TRBD1 (6 bases). CDR3 sequence (DNA): TGTGCCAGCAGCCAGGGGTTGGCCGAGCAGTACTTC. Translated: CASSQGLAEQYF.